These 32 T cell receptor beta chains were sequenced from one sample in a study of blood T cell repertoires in COVID-19. Assay used: immunoSEQ multiplex PCR; TCRdb lists only in-frame clones, some missing. Of 320,000 or so clones in the sample, 75% to 90% were seen once. The sample comprised PBMCs or T cells enriched from blood (not recorded which). Receptors originate from a man aged 60 to 69 who had recovered from COVID-19.

The gene calls are TRBV28 and TRBJ2-7; 10 bases fit TRBD2. Trimming cost V 5 bases and J 0 bases; bases outside gene matches: 7. CDR3 length: 16 residues. CDR1 is MDHEN, CDR2 SYDVKM, per germline. CDR3 DNA sequence: TGTGCCAGCAGTAATGTACTAGCGGGGTACTCCTACGAGCAGTACTTC. Translation: CASSNVLAGYSYEQYF.

This chain links TRBV4-1 with TRBJ2-3, with a possible D match to TRBD2 (6 bases). There are 15 residues in the CDR3. V shed 4 bases and J shed 5 bases, with 16 bases lying between them. In germline, CDR1 is MGHRA, CDR2 YSYEKL. CDR3 protein: CASSPSTRWEDTQYF. In nucleotides, the CDR3 is TGCGCCAGCAGCCCGTCGACTAGATGGGAAGATACGCAGTATTTT.

V is TRBV5-1 and J is TRBJ2-7; no clear D gene. The CDR3 runs to 14 residues. Deletions cut 5 bases from V and 5 bases from J, with 17 bases between. Per the germline V gene, CDR1 is SGHRS and CDR2 is YFSETQ. As DNA, the CDR3 is TGCGCCAGCAGGTGGCTAGATGAACGCCACGAGCAGTACTTC. This codes for CASRWLDERHEQYF. Together with reference TRBV5-1 and TRBJ2-7, the CDR3 gives the full variable domain: KAGVTQTPRYLIKTRGQQVTLSCSPISGHRSVSWYQQTPGQGLQFLFEYFSETQRNKGNFPGRFSGRQFSNSRSEMNVSTLELGDSALYLCASRWLDERHEQYFGPGTRLTVT.

The J gene is TRBJ1-2, the V gene TRBV28, with TRBD1 identical over 7 bases. Losses at the gene ends were 6 bases for V and 2 bases for J; bases not matched to a gene: 6. The CDR3 totals 14 residues. The germline V gene has CDR1 MDHEN and CDR2 SYDVKM. This CDR3 reads CASRASTGNYGYTF. The CDR3 DNA reads TGTGCCAGCAGGGCTTCGACAGGGAACTATGGCTACACCTTC.

The rearrangement links TRBV5-1 to TRBJ2-2; D is perhaps TRBD2 (6 bases). The CDR3 extends over 14 amino acids. Trimming took off 4 bases at V and 6 bases at J, with 13 bases between the two ends. CDR1 is SGHRS and CDR2 is YFSETQ in the germline V gene. The DNA of the CDR3 is TGCGCCAGCAGCACGGGACTGTCTCCCGGGGAGCTGTTTTTT. This sequence encodes CASSTGLSPGELFF.

The J gene is TRBJ1-3, the V gene TRBV19; 8 nucleotides agree with TRBD1. Germline assignment: CDR1 LNHDA and CDR2 SQIVND (reference sequence). This CDR3 is built from 14 residues. V lost 7 bases to trimming and J lost 3 bases; unmatched junction nucleotides: 5. CDR3 sequence (DNA): TGTGCCAGTAACGGACAGGGCGTTGGAAACACCATATATTTT. Its translation is CASNGQGVGNTIYF. The full variable domain, with the rest looked up from reference TRBV19 and TRBJ1-3, is DGGITQSPKYLFRKEGQNVTLSCEQNLNHDAMYWYRQDPGQGLRLIYYSQIVNDFQKGDIAEGYSVSREKKESFPLTVTSAQKNPTAFYLCASNGQGVGNTIYFGEGSWLTVV.

This clone showed up just once. V usage is TRBV5-1 and J usage is TRBJ2-7; tentatively, D is TRBD2 (5 bases). The length of the CDR3 is 15 residues. The germline V gene has CDR1 SGHRS and CDR2 YFSETQ. V dropped 7 bases and J dropped 6 bases, with 23 bases sitting between them. The CDR3 DNA reads TGCGCCAGCTCTCGGCCGGAGGACGGCTCGGGCGAGCAGTACTTC. The encoded protein is CASSRPEDGSGEQYF. Complete variable domain (other parts from reference TRBV5-1 and TRBJ2-7): KAGVTQTPRYLIKTRGQQVTLSCSPISGHRSVSWYQQTPGQGLQFLFEYFSETQRNKGNFPGRFSGRQFSNSRSEMNVSTLELGDSALYLCASSRPEDGSGEQYFGPGTRLTVT.

This chain connects TRBV12-3 or TRBV12-4 to TRBJ2-1; D is undetermined. The CDR3 consists of 13 residues. Trimming removed 3 bases from V and 6 bases from J, with 9 bases in between. CDR3 sequence (DNA): TGTGCCAGCAGTTTTGTTAGCTCCAATGAGCAGTTCTTC. Its protein is CASSFVSSNEQFF.

The V call is TRBV7-2, the J call TRBJ2-2; 9 bases are shared with TRBD2. J was trimmed by 3 bases and V by 3 bases; bases with no gene match: 8. CDR1 and CDR2 from the germline V gene are SGHTA and FQGNSA. The CDR3 is 17 residues long. CDR3 sequence (DNA): TGTGCCAGCAGCTTCCCGAGACTAGCGGACCACACCGGGGAGCTGTTTTTT. This codes for CASSFPRLADHTGELFF. Full variable domain (remainder filled in from reference TRBV7-2 and TRBJ2-2): GAGVSQSPSNKVTEKGKDVELRCDPISGHTALYWYRQSLGQGLEFLIYFQGNSAPDKSGLPSDRFSAERTGGSVSTLTIQRTQQEDSAVYLCASSFPRLADHTGELFFGEGSRLTVL.

V and J are TRBV7-9 and TRBJ1-3, with D maybe TRBD1 (5 bases). This CDR3 has 15 amino acids. V gave up 7 bases and J gave up 0 bases, with 13 bases separating them. The germline V gene has CDR1 SEHNR and CDR2 FQNEAQ (reference sequence). CDR3 loop: CASTYRLTSGNTIYF. The CDR3 DNA follows: TGTGCCAGCACCTACAGGCTAACCTCTGGAAACACCATATATTTT.

V gene TRBV9 combines with J gene TRBJ2-7; no reliable D call. CDR1 and CDR2 (germline): SGDLS, YYNGEE. The CDR3 length is 13 residues. The V end was cut by 0 bases, the J end by 4 bases, with 8 bases between. Here the CDR3 reads CASSVDSTYEQYF. The CDR3 DNA reads TGTGCCAGCAGCGTAGATTCCACTTACGAGCAGTACTTC. The whole variable domain, remainder taken from reference TRBV9 and TRBJ2-7, is DSGVTQTPKHLITATGQRVTLRCSPRSGDLSVYWYQQSLDQGLQFLIQYYNGEERAKGNILERFSAQQFPDLHSELNLSSLELGDSALYFCASSVDSTYEQYFGPGTRLTVT.

The rearrangement joins TRBV5-6 to TRBJ1-3; perhaps TRBD1 as D (5 bases). This CDR3 region has 17 residues. Germline assignment: CDR1 SGHDT and CDR2 YYEEEE. V was clipped by 0 bases and J by 0 bases, with 13 bases between them. CDR3 in DNA: TGTGCCAGCAGCTTGGAGCGGGGCACGGTCTCTGGAAACACCATATATTTT. Translating gives CASSLERGTVSGNTIYF.

The CDR3 sequence: CASSRTGGGTEAFF. CDR3 bases: TGCGCCAGCAGCCGGACAGGGGGAGGCACTGAAGCTTTCTTT. The chain has TRBV5-1 and TRBJ1-1, with TRBD1 identical over 10 bases. With 4 bases clipped from V and 4 bases from J, the junction kept 4 bases outside the gene matches. Germline V gives CDR1 SGHRS, CDR2 YFSETQ. The CDR3 covers 14 residues.

The chain is built from TRBV2 and TRBJ1-2; TRBD1 matches at 7 bases. V shed 7 bases and J 6 bases; nucleotides not matched to a gene: 11. This CDR3 comprises 14 residues. Germline CDR1 reads SNHLY; CDR2 reads FYNNEI. CDR3 DNA sequence: TGTGCCAGCATCCGGGGACAGCCTATTCATGGCTACACCTTC. This gives the protein CASIRGQPIHGYTF.

This clone was recorded a few times. The chain is built from TRBV30 and TRBJ2-7; D may be TRBD2 (6 bases). V gave up 0 bases and J gave up 6 bases, with 18 bases separating them. The CDR3 is 15 amino acids. Germline V gene sequence: CDR1 GTSNPN, CDR2 SVGIG (reference sequence). This CDR3 reads CAWSVNSGLLVEQYF. CDR3 sequence (DNA): TGTGCCTGGAGTGTGAATAGCGGCCTGCTAGTCGAGCAGTACTTC.

The chain couples TRBV11-2 to TRBJ2-1; no firm D call. The CDR3 has 13 amino acids. Germline assignment: CDR1 SGHAT and CDR2 FQNNGV. The germline V and J ends were trimmed by 3 bases and 6 bases, with 9 bases remaining between them. CDR3 in DNA: TGTGCCAGCAGCTTGGCGGCCCCCAATGAGCAGTTCTTC. Encoded protein: CASSLAAPNEQFF. The variable domain in full, with the rest retrieved from reference TRBV11-2 and TRBJ2-1, is EAGVAQSPRYKIIEKRQSVAFWCNPISGHATLYWYQQILGQGPKLLIQFQNNGVVDDSQLPKDRFSAERLKGVDSTLKIQPAKLEDSAVYLCASSLAAPNEQFFGPGTRLTVL.

The V call is TRBV19, the J call TRBJ1-1; D might be TRBD1 (6 bases). This CDR3 comprises 17 residues. The V end lost 5 bases, the J end lost 1 base, and 20 bases lay between the germline ends. CDR1 is LNHDA and CDR2 is SQIVND in the germline V gene (reference sequence). This CDR3 is CASSSYREGIRNTEAFF. The CDR3 nucleotides are TGTGCCAGTAGTTCCTACAGGGAGGGAATAAGGAACACTGAAGCTTTCTTT.

This clone was recorded once. The identical CDR3 is also encoded by other nucleotide sequences in the sample. The chain employs TRBV5-1 and TRBJ2-5; 9 bases align to TRBD1. The CDR3 has 15 amino acids. Germline values: CDR1 SGHRS, CDR2 YFSETQ. The V gene end was trimmed by 0 bases and the J gene end by 2 bases; junction bases not matched to a gene: 2. CDR3 bases: TGCGCCAGCAGCTTGGCGGGGACAGGGCAAGAGACCCAGTACTTC. It codes for CASSLAGTGQETQYF.

V is TRBV24-1 and J is TRBJ2-2; possibly TRBD2 for D (6 bases). CDR1 KGHDR and CDR2 SFDVKD come from the germline V gene. The ends were cut back, 9 bases at V and 0 bases at J, with 10 bases in the middle. The CDR3 contains 14 residues. This chain's CDR3 is CATGGFANTGELFF. In DNA, the CDR3 is TGTGCCACCGGGGGGTTCGCGAACACCGGGGAGCTGTTTTTT.

The rearrangement joins TRBV28 to TRBJ1-5; the D is unclear. Germline assignment: CDR1 MDHEN and CDR2 SYDVKM. CDR3 length: 15 residues. V lost 4 bases and J lost 1, with 11 bases in between. This chain's CDR3 is CASSSPEGSNQPQHF. CDR3 sequence (DNA): TGTGCCAGCAGTTCTCCGGAGGGAAGCAATCAGCCCCAGCATTTT.

J is TRBJ1-3 and V is TRBV3-1 (or the pseudogene TRBV3-2); D unresolved. Germline values: CDR1 LGHDT, CDR2 YNNKEL (reference sequence). The V gene lost 2 bases and the J gene lost 0 bases, with 17 bases spanning the gap. The CDR3 is 18 amino acids. DNA for the CDR3: TGTGCCAGCAGCCAAATAAGAACCGGGGTCAGCTCTGGAAACACCATATATTTT. It encodes CASSQIRTGVSSGNTIYF.

This clone occurred once. The rearrangement links TRBV28 to TRBJ2-2; 12 bases align to TRBD1. Losses at the gene ends were 5 bases for V and 7 bases for J; bases not matched to a gene: 11. Per germline, CDR1 MDHEN and CDR2 SYDVKM. The CDR3 sequence is 17 residues long. The CDR3 DNA sequence: TGTGCCAGCAGTCCACTCCGGGACAGGGGGCGCTTCGGGGAGCTGTTTTTT. It yields the protein CASSPLRDRGRFGELFF.

CDR3 amino acids: CASSMVHSDSYEQYF. CDR3 sequence (DNA): TGTGCCAGTAGTATGGTTCACTCTGATTCCTACGAGCAGTACTTC. The chain is built from TRBV19 and TRBJ2-7, with D unresolved. The CDR3 is made up of 15 amino acids. Germline CDR1 and CDR2: LNHDA and SQIVND (reference sequence). Trimming pared 3 bases from V and 1 base from J, leaving 13 bases between. Filled out from reference TRBV19 and TRBJ2-7, the complete variable domain reads DGGITQSPKYLFRKEGQNVTLSCEQNLNHDAMYWYRQDPGQGLRLIYYSQIVNDFQKGDIAEGYSVSREKKESFPLTVTSAQKNPTAFYLCASSMVHSDSYEQYFGPGTRLTVT.

The rearrangement links TRBV7-2 to TRBJ1-3, with 8 bases lining up with TRBD1. Per the germline V gene, CDR1 is SGHTA and CDR2 is FQGNSA. V shed 9 bases, J shed 2 bases, and the junction held 9 bases outside the gene matches. The CDR3 loop spans 15 amino acids. The CDR3 region has the DNA TGTGCCAGGAAGGCCGACAGGGGAACTGGAAACACCATATATTTT. As protein: CARKADRGTGNTIYF.

The rearrangement uses TRBV29-1 and TRBJ2-1; 8 nucleotides line up with TRBD2. CDR1 is SQVTM and CDR2 is ANQGSEA in the germline V gene. With V trimmed by 4 bases and J by 7 bases, 15 bases remained unmatched. The CDR3 length is 16 residues. This CDR3 is CSVVGLAGGRGNEQFF. DNA of the CDR3: TGCAGCGTTGTAGGGCTAGCGGGTGGCCGTGGGAATGAGCAGTTCTTC.

The DNA for the CDR3 is TGTGCCAGCTCGTCCCAACGAGATCAGCCCCAGCATTTT. Protein: CASSSQRDQPQHF. The chain uses TRBV18 and TRBJ1-5, with D uncertain. The CDR3 has 13 amino acids. Trimming removed 6 bases from V and 5 bases from J, with 11 bases in between. Germline CDR1 and CDR2: KGHSH and LQKENI. Variable domain in full (rest from reference TRBV18 and TRBJ1-5): NAGVMQNPRHLVRRRGQEARLRCSPMKGHSHVYWYRQLPEEGLKFMVYLQKENIIDESGMPKERFSAEFPKEGPSILRIQQVVRGDSAAYFCASSSQRDQPQHFGDGTRLSIL.

This chain uses TRBV3-1 (or the pseudogene TRBV3-2) with TRBJ2-7; TRBD2 aligns across 8 bases. The germline V gene has CDR1 LGHDT and CDR2 YNNKEL (reference sequence). This CDR3 has 13 amino acids. The V gene end was trimmed by 6 bases and the J gene end by 7 bases; junction bases not matched to a gene: 8. The CDR3 sequence: CASSPRGLGEQYF. CDR3 sequence (DNA): TGTGCCAGCAGTCCAAGGGGACTAGGTGAGCAGTACTTC.

This chain joins TRBV11-3 and TRBJ2-3, with 10 bases identical to TRBD2. The CDR3 covers 14 residues. Germline V gene lookup returns CDR1 SGHNT and CDR2 YENEEA. Losses at the gene ends were 6 bases for V and 4 bases for J; bases not matched to a gene: 4. CDR3 coding DNA: TGTGCCAGCAGAGCGGGAGGGCCGTCAGATACGCAGTATTTT. It encodes CASRAGGPSDTQYF.

The chain joins TRBV28 to TRBJ2-5; 9 bases fit TRBD2. CDR3 size: 15 residues. Germline CDR1 MDHEN, CDR2 SYDVKM. V was pared by 8 bases and J by 2 bases, with 9 bases of the junction left unmatched. Written as DNA, the CDR3 is TGTGCCAGCCTTAAGCGGGAGGCGGGTCAAGAGACCCAGTACTTC. Its protein is CASLKREAGQETQYF.

This clone occurred a few times. V and J are TRBV7-9 and TRBJ1-1; tentatively, D is TRBD1 (6 bases). The germline V and J ends were trimmed by 1 base and 1 base, with 16 bases remaining between them. Germline V CDR1 and CDR2: SEHNR, FQNEAQ (reference sequence). CDR3 length: 17 residues. CDR3 nucleotide sequence: TGTGCCAGCAGCTTAGAGGGCAGGGGAAGGGGGAACACTGAAGCTTTCTTT. It yields the protein CASSLEGRGRGNTEAFF.

This clone was seen only a few times. The chain employs TRBV5-1 and TRBJ2-2, with 8 bases lining up with TRBD1. The V gene end was trimmed by 4 bases and the J gene end by 3 bases; junction bases not matched to a gene: 5. Germline assignment: CDR1 SGHRS and CDR2 YFSETQ. This CDR3 comprises 15 residues. The CDR3 coding sequence is TGCGCCAGCAGCCCGGGACAGGCGGACACCGGGGAGCTGTTTTTT. Translated: CASSPGQADTGELFF.

V usage is TRBV5-3 and J usage is TRBJ2-7, with D possibly TRBD2 on 6 matching bases. TRBV5-3 is designated an ORF whose function remains uncertain. This CDR3 contains 14 residues. Trimming stripped 4 bases from V and 3 bases from J, with 14 bases between. The CDR3 sequence: CARSRRGTGYEQYF. In DNA, the CDR3 is TGTGCCAGAAGCCGGAGGGGAACCGGCTACGAGCAGTACTTC.